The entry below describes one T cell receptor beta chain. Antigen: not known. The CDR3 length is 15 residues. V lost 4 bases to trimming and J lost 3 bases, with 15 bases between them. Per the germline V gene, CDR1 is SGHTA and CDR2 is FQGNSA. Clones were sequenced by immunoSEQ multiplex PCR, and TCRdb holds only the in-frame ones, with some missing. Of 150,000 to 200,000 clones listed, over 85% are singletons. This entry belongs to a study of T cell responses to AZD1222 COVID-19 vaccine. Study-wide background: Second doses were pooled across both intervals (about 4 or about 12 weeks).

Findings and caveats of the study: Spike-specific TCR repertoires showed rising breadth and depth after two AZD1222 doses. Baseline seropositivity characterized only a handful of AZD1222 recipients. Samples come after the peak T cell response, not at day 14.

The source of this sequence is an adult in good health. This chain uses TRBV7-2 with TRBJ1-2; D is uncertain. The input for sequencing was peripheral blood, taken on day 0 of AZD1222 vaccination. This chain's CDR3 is CASSSYLVGDYGYTF. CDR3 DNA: TGTGCCAGCAGCTCGTACCTCGTGGGTGACTATGGCTACACCTTC.